The present T cell receptor (beta chain) was sequenced within a study of human T cells and chemical hapten exposure. A word on this clonotype: Its target is unknown.

TCRdb redid the calling of the RACE reads with MiXCR, one entry per CDR3 protein. The data hold about 84,000 distinct CDR3 sequences, with roughly 10% observed a single time. V was pared by 8 bases and J by 0 bases, with 13 bases between. The germline CDR1 and CDR2 sequences are KGHSH and LQKENI. This CDR3 has 15 residues. Overall study results and limits: As patch test score rose, PT1 expanded TCR counts tended to rise as well. Once DPC sensitization occurred, TCRs above 1 in 1000 frequency showed no change.

Time point denoted: patch test 3, about 24 weeks after DPC sensitization. As to treatment: therapeutic diphenylcyclopropenone sensitization with weekly scalp DPC. This receptor was obtained from a woman between 50 and 59 years old with alopecia areata. Some clones in this sample may be carry-over from other donors' samples. The chain employs TRBV18 and TRBJ1-4, with a possible D match to TRBD1 (5 bases). Specimen: whole blood, collected in connection with sensitization to the hapten diphenylcyclopropenone (DPC). In DNA, the CDR3 is TGTGCCAGCCGGGAGGGGCCTGCAACTAATGAAAAACTGTTTTTT. This translates into CASREGPATNEKLFF. Full variable domain (remainder filled in from reference TRBV18 and TRBJ1-4): NAGVMQNPRHLVRRRGQEARLRCSPMKGHSHVYWYRQLPEEGLKFMVYLQKENIIDESGMPKERFSAEFPKEGPSILRIQQVVRGDSAAYFCASREGPATNEKLFFGSGTQLSVL.